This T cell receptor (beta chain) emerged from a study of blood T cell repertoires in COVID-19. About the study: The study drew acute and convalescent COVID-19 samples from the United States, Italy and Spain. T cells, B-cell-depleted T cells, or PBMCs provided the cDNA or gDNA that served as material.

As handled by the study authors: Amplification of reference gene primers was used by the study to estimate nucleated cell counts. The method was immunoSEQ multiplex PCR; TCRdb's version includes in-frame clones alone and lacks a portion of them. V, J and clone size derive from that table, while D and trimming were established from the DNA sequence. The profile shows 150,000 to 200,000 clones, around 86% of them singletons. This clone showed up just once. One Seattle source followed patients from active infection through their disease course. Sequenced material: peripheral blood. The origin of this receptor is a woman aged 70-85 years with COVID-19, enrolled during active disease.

DNA for the CDR3: TGCAGCGCAGCAACCCATGCGCTGAACACTGAAGCTTTCTTT. This translates into CSAATHALNTEAFF. This chain joins TRBV29-1 and TRBJ1-1, with D unresolved. V was shortened by 7 bases and J by 0 bases, with 15 bases between the two germline ends. The CDR3 has 14 amino acids. Germline values: CDR1 SQVTM, CDR2 ANQGSEA.